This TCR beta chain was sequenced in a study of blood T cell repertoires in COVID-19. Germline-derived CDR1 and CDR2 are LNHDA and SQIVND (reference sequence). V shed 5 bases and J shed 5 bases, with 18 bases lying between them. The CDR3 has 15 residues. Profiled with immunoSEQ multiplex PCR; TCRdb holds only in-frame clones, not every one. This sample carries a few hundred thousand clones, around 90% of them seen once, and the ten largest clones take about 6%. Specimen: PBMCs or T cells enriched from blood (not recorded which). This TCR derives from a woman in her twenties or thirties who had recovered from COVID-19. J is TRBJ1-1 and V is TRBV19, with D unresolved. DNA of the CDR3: TGTGCCAGTAGTTGGGTGGAAGGAGGTTGGACTGAAGCTTTCTTT. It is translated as CASSWVEGGWTEAFF.